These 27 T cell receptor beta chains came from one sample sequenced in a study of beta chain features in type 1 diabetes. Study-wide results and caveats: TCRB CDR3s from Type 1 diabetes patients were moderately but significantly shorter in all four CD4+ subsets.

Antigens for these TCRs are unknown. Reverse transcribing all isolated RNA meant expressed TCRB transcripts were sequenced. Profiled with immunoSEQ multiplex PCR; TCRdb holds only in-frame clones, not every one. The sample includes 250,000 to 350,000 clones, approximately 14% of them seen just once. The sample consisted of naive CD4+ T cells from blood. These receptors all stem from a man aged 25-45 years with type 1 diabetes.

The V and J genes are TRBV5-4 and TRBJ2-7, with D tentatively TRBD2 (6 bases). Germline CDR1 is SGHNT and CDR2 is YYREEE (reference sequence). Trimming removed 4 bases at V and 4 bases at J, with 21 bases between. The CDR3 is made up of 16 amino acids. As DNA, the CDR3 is TGTGCCAGCAGCCCGATGGGGACGGGAGTATTTTACGAGCAGTACTTC. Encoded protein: CASSPMGTGVFYEQYF.

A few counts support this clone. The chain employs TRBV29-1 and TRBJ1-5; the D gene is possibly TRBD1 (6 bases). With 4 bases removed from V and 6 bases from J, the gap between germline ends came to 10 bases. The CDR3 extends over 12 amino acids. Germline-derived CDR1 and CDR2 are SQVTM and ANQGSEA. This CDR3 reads CSVGDTVQPQHF. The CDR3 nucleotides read TGCAGCGTTGGGGACACGGTTCAGCCCCAGCATTTT.

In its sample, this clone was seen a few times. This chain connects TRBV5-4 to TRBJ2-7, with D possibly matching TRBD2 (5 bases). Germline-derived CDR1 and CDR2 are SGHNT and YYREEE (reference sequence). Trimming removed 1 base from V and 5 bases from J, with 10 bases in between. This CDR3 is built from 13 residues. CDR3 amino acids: CASSLYAGDEQYF. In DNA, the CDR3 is TGTGCCAGCAGCTTGTACGCCGGGGACGAGCAGTACTTC.

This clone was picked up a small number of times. In DNA form, the CDR3 reads TGTGCCAGCTCACCACGAGGAACTAGGTCGGATACGCAGTATTTT. It is translated as CASSPRGTRSDTQYF. This chain links TRBV18 with TRBJ2-3, with D perhaps matching TRBD2 (5 bases). Germline lookup yields CDR1 KGHSH and CDR2 LQKENI. Trimming removed 1 base from V and 6 bases from J, with 14 bases in between. This CDR3 region has 15 residues. Full variable domain (missing parts from reference TRBV18 and TRBJ2-3): NAGVMQNPRHLVRRRGQEARLRCSPMKGHSHVYWYRQLPEEGLKFMVYLQKENIIDESGMPKERFSAEFPKEGPSILRIQQVVRGDSAAYFCASSPRGTRSDTQYFGPGTRLTVL.

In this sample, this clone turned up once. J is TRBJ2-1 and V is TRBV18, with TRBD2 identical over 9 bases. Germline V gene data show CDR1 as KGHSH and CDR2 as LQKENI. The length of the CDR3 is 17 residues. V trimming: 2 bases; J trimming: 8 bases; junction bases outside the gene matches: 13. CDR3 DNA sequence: TGTGCCAGCTCACCATTACTAGCGGGCGCCGGAGGGCATGAGCAGTTCTTC. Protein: CASSPLLAGAGGHEQFF.

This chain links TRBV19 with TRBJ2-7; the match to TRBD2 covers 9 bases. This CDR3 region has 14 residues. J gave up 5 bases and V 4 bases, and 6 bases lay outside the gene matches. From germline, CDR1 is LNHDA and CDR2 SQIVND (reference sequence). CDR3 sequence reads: CASSTGTSFDEQYF. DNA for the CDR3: TGTGCCAGTAGTACCGGGACTAGCTTCGACGAGCAGTACTTC.

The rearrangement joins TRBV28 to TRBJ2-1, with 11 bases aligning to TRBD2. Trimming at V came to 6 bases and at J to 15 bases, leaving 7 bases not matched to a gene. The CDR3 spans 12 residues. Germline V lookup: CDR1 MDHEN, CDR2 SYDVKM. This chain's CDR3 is CASRDSGTSGFF. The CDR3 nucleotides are TGTGCCAGCAGGGACTCCGGGACTAGCGGGTTCTTC.

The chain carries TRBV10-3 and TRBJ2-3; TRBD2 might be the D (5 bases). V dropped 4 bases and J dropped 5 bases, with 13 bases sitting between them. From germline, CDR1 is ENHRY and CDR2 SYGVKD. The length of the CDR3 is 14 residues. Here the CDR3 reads CAISVSTRQDTQYF. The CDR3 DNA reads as TGTGCCATCAGTGTCTCAACTAGACAAGATACGCAGTATTTT.

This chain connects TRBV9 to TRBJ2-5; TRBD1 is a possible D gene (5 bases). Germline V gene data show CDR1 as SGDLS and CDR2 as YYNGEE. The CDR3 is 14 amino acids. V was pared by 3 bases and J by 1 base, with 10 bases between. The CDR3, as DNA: TGTGCCAGCAGCGAGGGGTATGGCCAAGAGACCCAGTACTTC. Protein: CASSEGYGQETQYF.

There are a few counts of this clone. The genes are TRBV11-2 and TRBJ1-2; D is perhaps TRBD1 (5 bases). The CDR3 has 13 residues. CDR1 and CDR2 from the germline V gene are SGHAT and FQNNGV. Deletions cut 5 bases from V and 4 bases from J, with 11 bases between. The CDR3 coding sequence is TGTGCCAGCAGCCCAGGGTTTAGCTATGGCTACACCTTC. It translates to CASSPGFSYGYTF.

The CDR3: CASSWTSGSPGQETQYF. CDR3 bases: TGTGCCAGCAGCTGGACTAGCGGGAGTCCGGGACAAGAGACCCAGTACTTC. The gene calls are TRBV11-2 and TRBJ2-5, with TRBD2 matching 13 bases. Germline V gene sequence: CDR1 SGHAT, CDR2 FQNNGV. V dropped 4 bases and J dropped 2; count of bases not matched to a gene: 7. CDR3 length: 17 amino acids. The full variable domain, rest sourced from reference TRBV11-2 and TRBJ2-5, is EAGVAQSPRYKIIEKRQSVAFWCNPISGHATLYWYQQILGQGPKLLIQFQNNGVVDDSQLPKDRFSAERLKGVDSTLKIQPAKLEDSAVYLCASSWTSGSPGQETQYFGPGTRLLVL.

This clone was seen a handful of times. CDR3 in amino acids: CASSVRTGTYTEAFF. Here the CDR3 DNA reads TGTGCCAGCAGTGTTCGGACAGGAACGTACACTGAAGCTTTCTTT. The rearrangement joins TRBV6-1 to TRBJ1-1, with 7 nucleotides matching TRBD1. The germline gives CDR1 MNHNS, CDR2 SASEGT. This CDR3 comprises 15 residues. The J segment lost 3 bases and the V segment lost 4 bases, leaving 8 bases of the junction unmatched.

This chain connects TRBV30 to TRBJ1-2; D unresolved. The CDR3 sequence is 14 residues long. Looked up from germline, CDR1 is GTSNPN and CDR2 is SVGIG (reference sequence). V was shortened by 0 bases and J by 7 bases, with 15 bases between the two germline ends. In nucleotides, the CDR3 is TGTGCCTGGAGTGTGGGAGGGAGTTCGGTTGGCTACACCTTC. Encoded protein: CAWSVGGSSVGYTF.

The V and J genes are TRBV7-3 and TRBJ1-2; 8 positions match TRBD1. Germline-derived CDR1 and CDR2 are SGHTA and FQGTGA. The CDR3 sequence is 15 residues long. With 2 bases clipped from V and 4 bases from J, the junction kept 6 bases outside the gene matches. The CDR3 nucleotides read TGTGCCAGCAGCTTACTGGCAGGGGGCTCCTATGGCTACACCTTC. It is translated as CASSLLAGGSYGYTF.

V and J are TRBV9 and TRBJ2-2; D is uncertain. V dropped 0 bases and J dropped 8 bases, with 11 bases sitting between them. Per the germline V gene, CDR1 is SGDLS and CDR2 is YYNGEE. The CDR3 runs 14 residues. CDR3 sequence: CASSVEGVGGELFF. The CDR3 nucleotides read TGTGCCAGCAGCGTAGAAGGAGTCGGAGGGGAGCTGTTTTTT.

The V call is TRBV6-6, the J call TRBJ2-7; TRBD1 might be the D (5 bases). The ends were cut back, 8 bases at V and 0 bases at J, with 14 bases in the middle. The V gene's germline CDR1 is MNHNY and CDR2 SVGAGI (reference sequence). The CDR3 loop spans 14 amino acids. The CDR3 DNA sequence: TGTGCCAGCGCGGCTCAGGGAAGCTCCTACGAGCAGTACTTC. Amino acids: CASAAQGSSYEQYF.

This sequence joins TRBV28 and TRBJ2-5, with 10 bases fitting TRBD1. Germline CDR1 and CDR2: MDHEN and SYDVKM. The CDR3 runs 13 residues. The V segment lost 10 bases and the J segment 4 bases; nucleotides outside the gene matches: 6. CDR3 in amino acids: CATGGQGRETQYF. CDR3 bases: TGTGCCACGGGGGGACAGGGGAGAGAGACCCAGTACTTC.

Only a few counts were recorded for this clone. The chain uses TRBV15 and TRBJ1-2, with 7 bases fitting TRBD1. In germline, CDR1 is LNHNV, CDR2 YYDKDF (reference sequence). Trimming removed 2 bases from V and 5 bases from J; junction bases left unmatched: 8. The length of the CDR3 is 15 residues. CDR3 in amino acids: CATSRIDRASYGYTF. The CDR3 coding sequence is TGTGCCACCAGCAGAATAGACAGGGCATCTTATGGCTACACCTTC.

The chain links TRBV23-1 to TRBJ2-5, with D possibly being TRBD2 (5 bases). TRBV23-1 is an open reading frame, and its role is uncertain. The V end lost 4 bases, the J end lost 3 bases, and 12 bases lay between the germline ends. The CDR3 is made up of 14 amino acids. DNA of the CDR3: TGCGCCAGCAGTCCTTGCGAGGGAAAAGAGACCCAGTACTTC. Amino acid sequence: CASSPCEGKETQYF.

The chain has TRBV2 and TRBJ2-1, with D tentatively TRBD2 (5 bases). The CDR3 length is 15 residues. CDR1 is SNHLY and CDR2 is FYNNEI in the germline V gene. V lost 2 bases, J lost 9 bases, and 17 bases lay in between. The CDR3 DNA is TGTGCCAGCAGTGAACTGGGAGCCTCCTCCGCTGAGCAGTTCTTC. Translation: CASSELGASSAEQFF.

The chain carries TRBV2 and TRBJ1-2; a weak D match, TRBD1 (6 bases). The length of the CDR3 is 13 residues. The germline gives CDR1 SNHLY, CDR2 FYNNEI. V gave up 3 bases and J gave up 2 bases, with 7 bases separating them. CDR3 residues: CASSEDRNYGYTF. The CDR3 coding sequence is TGTGCCAGCAGTGAGGACAGAAACTATGGCTACACCTTC. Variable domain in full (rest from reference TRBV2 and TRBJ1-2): EPEVTQTPSHQVTQMGQEVILRCVPISNHLYFYWYRQILGQKVEFLVSFYNNEISEKSEIFDDQFSVERPDGSNFTLKIRSTKLEDSAMYFCASSEDRNYGYTFGSGTRLTVV.

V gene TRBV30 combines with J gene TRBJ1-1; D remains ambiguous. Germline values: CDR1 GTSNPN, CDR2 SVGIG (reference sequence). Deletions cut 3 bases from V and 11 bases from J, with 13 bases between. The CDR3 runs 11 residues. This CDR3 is CAWSSNIAAFF. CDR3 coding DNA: TGTGCCTGGAGCAGTAACATTGCCGCTTTCTTT.

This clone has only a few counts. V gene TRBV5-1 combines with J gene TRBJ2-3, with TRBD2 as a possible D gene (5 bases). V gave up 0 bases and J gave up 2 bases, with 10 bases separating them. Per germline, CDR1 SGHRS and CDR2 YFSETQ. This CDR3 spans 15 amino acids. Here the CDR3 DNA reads TGCGCCAGCAGCTTGGGGGCTAGCAACACAGATACGCAGTATTTT. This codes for CASSLGASNTDTQYF. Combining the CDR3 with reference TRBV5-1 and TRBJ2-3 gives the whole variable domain KAGVTQTPRYLIKTRGQQVTLSCSPISGHRSVSWYQQTPGQGLQFLFEYFSETQRNKGNFPGRFSGRQFSNSRSEMNVSTLELGDSALYLCASSLGASNTDTQYFGPGTRLTVL.

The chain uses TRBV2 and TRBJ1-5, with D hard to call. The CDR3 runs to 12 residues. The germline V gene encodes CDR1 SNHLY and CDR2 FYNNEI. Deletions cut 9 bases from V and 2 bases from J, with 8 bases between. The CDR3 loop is CASHTGNQPQHF. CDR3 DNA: TGTGCCAGTCACACCGGCAATCAGCCCCAGCATTTT. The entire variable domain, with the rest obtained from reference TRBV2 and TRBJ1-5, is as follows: EPEVTQTPSHQVTQMGQEVILRCVPISNHLYFYWYRQILGQKVEFLVSFYNNEISEKSEIFDDQFSVERPDGSNFTLKIRSTKLEDSAMYFCASHTGNQPQHFGDGTRLSIL.

The CDR3 bases are TGTGCCAGCTCGCAGACTAGCGGGAGGGTAGACATTCAGTACTTC. This encodes CASSQTSGRVDIQYF. This chain joins TRBV18 and TRBJ2-4; 14 nucleotides align to TRBD2. Germline V gene lookup returns CDR1 KGHSH and CDR2 LQKENI. The CDR3 length is 15 residues. The V and J ends lost 6 bases and 8 bases, in that order; junction bases with no gene match: 6.

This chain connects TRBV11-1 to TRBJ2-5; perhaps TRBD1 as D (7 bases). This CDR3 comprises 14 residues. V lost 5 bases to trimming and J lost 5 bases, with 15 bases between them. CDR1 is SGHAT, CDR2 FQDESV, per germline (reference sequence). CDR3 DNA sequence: TGTGCCAGCAGCCCTGGAGGGACAGTGGAGACCCAGTACTTC. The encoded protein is CASSPGGTVETQYF.

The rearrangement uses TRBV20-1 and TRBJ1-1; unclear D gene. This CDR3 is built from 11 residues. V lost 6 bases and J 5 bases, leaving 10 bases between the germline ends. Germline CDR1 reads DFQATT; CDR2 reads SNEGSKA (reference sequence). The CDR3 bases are TGCAGTGCCCCCTTTATGACTGAAGCTTTCTTT. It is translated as CSAPFMTEAFF.